The 8 T cell receptor beta chains below come from one sample, sequenced in a study of technical replicates of blood from a handful of donors. Sequencing used immunoSEQ multiplex PCR; TCRdb keeps in-frame clones, though not all of them. The data show roughly 74,000 clones, with about 91% seen just once and around 0.42% held by the top ten. The sequenced sample consisted of T cells isolated from PBMCs. These receptors came from a human donor in good health.

CDR3 DNA: TGCGCCAGCAGCCAAGGGACTAGCGGGAGGGGCGACGAGCAGTACTTC. Protein product: CASSQGTSGRGDEQYF. The J gene is TRBJ2-7, the V gene TRBV4-1; 15 positions match TRBD2. Trimming removed 1 base from V and 5 bases from J; junction bases left unmatched: 3. CDR3 length: 16 amino acids. CDR1 is MGHRA, CDR2 YSYEKL, per germline.

V usage is TRBV5-4 and J usage is TRBJ2-7, with 7 bases that match TRBD1. Trimming cost V 2 bases and J 3 bases; bases outside gene matches: 5. The CDR3 contains 14 residues. Germline assignment: CDR1 SGHNT and CDR2 YYREEE (reference sequence). Here the CDR3 reads CASSFAGDSYEQYF. The CDR3 DNA follows: TGTGCCAGCAGCTTCGCTGGGGACAGCTACGAGCAGTACTTC. The entire variable domain, with the rest obtained from reference TRBV5-4 and TRBJ2-7, is as follows: ETGVTQSPTHLIKTRGQQVTLRCSSQSGHNTVSWYQQALGQGPQFIFQYYREEENGRGNFPPRFSGLQFPNYSSELNVNALELDDSALYLCASSFAGDSYEQYFGPGTRLTVT.

The chain combines TRBV2 with TRBJ2-7; D gene ambiguous. V was pared by 6 bases and J by 0 bases, with 6 bases between. Germline CDR1 and CDR2: SNHLY and FYNNEI. The CDR3 loop spans 12 amino acids. CDR3: CASRVSSYEQYF. DNA for the CDR3: TGTGCCAGCAGGGTCAGCTCCTACGAGCAGTACTTC.

J is TRBJ1-4 and V is TRBV7-8; D might be TRBD1 (5 bases). CDR1 and CDR2 (germline): SGHVS, FQNEAQ. The V and J ends lost 5 bases and 0 bases respectively, with 19 bases between them. The CDR3 runs to 18 residues. The CDR3 coding sequence is TGTGCCAGCAGCACTACCTTAATAGGACACGCAACTAATGAAAAACTGTTTTTT. Amino acid sequence: CASSTTLIGHATNEKLFF.

V is TRBV13 and J is TRBJ2-7, with TRBD1 matching over 7 bases. V lost 3 bases to trimming and J lost 4 bases; unmatched junction nucleotides: 3. CDR1 is PRHDT, CDR2 FYEKMQ, per germline (reference sequence). The CDR3 runs 13 residues. The CDR3 bases are TGTGCCAGCAGCTTGAACAGGGGTTACGAGCAGTACTTC. This codes for CASSLNRGYEQYF.

J is TRBJ1-1 and V is TRBV5-1, with TRBD1 identical over 9 bases. The J segment lost 8 bases and the V segment lost 1 base, leaving 9 bases of the junction unmatched. The CDR3 is 15 residues long. Germline CDR1 reads SGHRS; CDR2 reads YFSETQ. The CDR3: CASSLLGQGKGEAFF. Written as DNA, the CDR3 is TGCGCCAGCAGCTTGCTGGGACAGGGAAAGGGCGAAGCTTTCTTT.

This clone appeared once. This sequence joins TRBV15 and TRBJ2-7; 8 bases are a match to TRBD1. CDR3 length equals 15 residues. Germline CDR1 reads LNHNV; CDR2 reads YYDKDF (reference sequence). V was clipped by 5 bases and J by 7 bases; unmatched bases: 13. CDR3 coding DNA: TGTGCCACCAGCGGGGGGACAGGATTCGTTTTTGAGCAGTACTTC. Translating it yields CATSGGTGFVFEQYF.

This sequence joins TRBV10-3 and TRBJ2-1; 11 nucleotides agree with TRBD2. V lost 1 base to trimming and J lost 7 bases; unmatched junction nucleotides: 12. The germline V gene has CDR1 ENHRY and CDR2 SYGVKD. The CDR3 extends over 18 amino acids. CDR3 in DNA: TGTGCCATCAGTGAGTTGGAACTAGCGGGAGATCTCCGGAATGAGCAGTTCTTC. This sequence encodes CAISELELAGDLRNEQFF.